This entry features one T cell receptor beta chain sequence. The antigen remains unidentified. Trimming stripped 4 bases from V and 6 bases from J, with 16 bases between. CDR1 is SGHDT and CDR2 is YYEEEE in the germline V gene. There are 14 residues in the CDR3. The entry originates in a study of PD-1 blockade in mismatch repair-deficient tumors. Study results and caveats: Tumor-resident clones, often undetectable pretreatment in blood, expanded then contracted after pembrolizumab.

TCR sequencing covered a few patients who responded to pembrolizumab. Method: immunoSEQ multiplex PCR; TCRdb's copy keeps in-frame clones and lacks some. Here the sample spans about 22,000 clones, about four fifths being singletons. The chain uses TRBV5-6 and TRBJ1-2, with D possibly being TRBD1 (6 bases). The clonotype originates from an adult with mismatch repair-deficient cancer. The sample in question was peripheral blood, obtained 2 weeks after starting pembrolizumab. The CDR3 sequence: CASSQSGGFNGYTF. CDR3 DNA sequence: TGTGCCAGCAGCCAGTCGGGGGGCTTTAATGGCTACACCTTC.